Included here is one T cell receptor (beta chain) sequence, with context. Its antigen is unknown. Nothing much larger sits one base from this clone, and base qualities are not available. TCR beta rearrangements were amplified from genomic DNA isolated from peripheral blood, not from sorted cells or RNA. Multiplex touch-down PCR with a mixed TRB-A/B primer pool was used to amplify rearranged TRB sequences covering the V, D and J segments. Illumina adapters and sample indices were added to the amplicons in two consecutive PCR reactions performed with Phusion HS II polymerase. Amplicons were gel-purified using the NucleoSpin Gel and PCR Clean-up kit and were subsequently checked with Qubit and an Agilent 2100 Bioanalyzer. Sequencing of the libraries was done on an Illumina MiSeq with paired-end, single-indexed 600-cycle runs. The study's processing was this. MiXCR versions 2.12 and 3.0.5 were used to process the TRB sequences. Each unique CDR3 nucleotide sequence counted as one clone, and only productive sequences with at least two reads were retained. The repertoire metrics were Shannon diversity, evenness, clonality (calculated as one minus evenness), and diversity profiles parameterized by alpha from 0 to 5. The IGoR algorithm was used to compute generation probabilities of clones in paired pre- and post-chemotherapy samples. The public sequencing data were trimmed at Q25 with fastp and processed into clonotypes with MiXCR by TCRdb, which kept only in-frame beta chains. Rows are combined by CDR3 protein, so each entry shows the most common genes and DNA. The V and J calls reflect TCRdb's pipeline rather than the authors' work. Recorded for this sample are about 1,500 distinct CDR3 sequences; 56% of them occurred a single time. 70% to 85% of the sample belongs to the ten largest clones.

This sample is drawn from a study of T cell repertoires in aging, cancer and after chemotherapy (dated by TCRdb to about 2019). In terms of the full investigation: Donors spanned six age groups from 30 or younger to 70 or older, with at least three individuals per group. The complete dataset included 7.5 million to 9.5 million TCR reads. In the hematological group, the paired samples taken before and after chemotherapy came from chronic lymphocytic leukemia patients given fludarabine- or bendamustine-based regimens. To look at immunoaging and at how T cells reconstitute after chemotherapy, the study profiled TCR beta repertoires in peripheral blood from both healthy donors and cancer patients. A cohort of around 210 cancer patients (94 with hematological and 110 to 140 with solid cancers) was assembled, and 95 to 100 healthy donors were included as a reference group.

CDR3 length: 15 amino acids, cysteine to phenylalanine. Just the 45-base CDR3 DNA is kept, in frame starting at base 1. V loses 3 bases at its end and J loses 2 bases; junction bases beyond the gene matches: 2. CDR1 and CDR2, looked up from the germline V gene (reference sequence), are MNHEY and SMNVEV. The investigation overall reported the following: Compared with age-matched healthy donors, untreated patients with hematological or solid cancers had significantly lower TCR diversity and higher clonality in blood. An increase in median generation probability over the chemotherapy interval was observed in both cancer cohorts, suggesting that the repertoire was reconstituted through rebound thymic output. Lymphoid organ infiltration was present in hematological cancer patients, and this infiltration may itself impair thymic emigration or peripheral T cell expansion. In healthy donors, the decline in TCR diversity with age was mainly due to loss of richness, whereas in cancer patients loss of evenness also played a role. According to the authors, the repertoire data do not allow conclusions to be drawn about immunological memory after chemotherapy.

Sequenced input: blood. The sequence came from a human donor with a blood cancer. The chain employs TRBV27 and TRBJ2-2; 8 middle bases align to TRBD1. The sequenced DNA is TGTGCCAGCAGTTTGACAGGGGTCAACACCGGGGAGCTGTTTTTT. Its translation is CASSLTGVNTGELFF.